This entry is about one T cell receptor (beta chain). The CDR3 spans 16 residues. Trimming shortened V by 1 base and J by 1 base, and 10 bases separated the two germline ends. The germline V gene has CDR1 SGHTA and CDR2 FQGTGA. The sample belongs to a study of blood T cell repertoires in COVID-19. Study as a whole: Samples of COVID-19 (acute and convalescent) were obtained from the United States, Italy and Spain.

Here immunoSEQ multiplex PCR was the method, and the copy in TCRdb shows in-frame clones only, minus some. The table lists 65,000 to 90,000 clones, roughly 85% of them singletons. This TCR was recovered from a man aged 55 to 69 with active or convalescent COVID-19. V usage is TRBV7-3 and J usage is TRBJ2-2; no firm D call. The sequenced material came from peripheral blood. The CDR3 nucleotides are TGTGCCAGCAGCTTAATACCCTCACAGAACACCGGGGAGCTGTTTTTT. Its translation: CASSLIPSQNTGELFF.